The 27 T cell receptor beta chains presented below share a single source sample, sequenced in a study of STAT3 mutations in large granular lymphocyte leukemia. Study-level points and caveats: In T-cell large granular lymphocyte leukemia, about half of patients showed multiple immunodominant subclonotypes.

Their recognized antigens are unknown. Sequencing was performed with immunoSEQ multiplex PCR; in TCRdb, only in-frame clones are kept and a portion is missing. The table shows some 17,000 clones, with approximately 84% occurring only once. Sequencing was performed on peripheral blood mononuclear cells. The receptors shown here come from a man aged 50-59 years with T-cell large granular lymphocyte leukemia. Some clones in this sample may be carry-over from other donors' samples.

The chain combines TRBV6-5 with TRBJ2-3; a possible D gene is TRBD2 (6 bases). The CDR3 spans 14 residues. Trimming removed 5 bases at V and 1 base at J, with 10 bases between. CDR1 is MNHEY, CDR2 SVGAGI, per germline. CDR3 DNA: TGTGCCAGCAGTGGGGGGACGGGCACAGATACGCAGTATTTT. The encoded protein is CASSGGTGTDTQYF.

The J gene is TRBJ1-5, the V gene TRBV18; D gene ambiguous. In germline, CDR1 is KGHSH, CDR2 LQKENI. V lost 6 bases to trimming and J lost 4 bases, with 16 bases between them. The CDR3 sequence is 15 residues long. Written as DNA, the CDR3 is TGTGCCAGCTCCCTAGGGCGGGGAAAAAATCAGCCCCAGCATTTT. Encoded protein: CASSLGRGKNQPQHF.

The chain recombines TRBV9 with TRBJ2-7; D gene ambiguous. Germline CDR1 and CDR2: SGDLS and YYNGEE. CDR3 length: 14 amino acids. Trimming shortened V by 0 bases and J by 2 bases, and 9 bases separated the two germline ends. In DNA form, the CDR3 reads TGTGCCAGCAGCGTAGCGGGTAATACCTACGAGCAGTACTTC. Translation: CASSVAGNTYEQYF.

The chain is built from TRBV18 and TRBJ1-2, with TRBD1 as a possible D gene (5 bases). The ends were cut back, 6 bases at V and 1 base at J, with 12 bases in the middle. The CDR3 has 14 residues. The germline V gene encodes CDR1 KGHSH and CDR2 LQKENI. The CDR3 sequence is CASSRGGSNYGYTF. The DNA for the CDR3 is TGTGCCAGCTCCCGGGGGGGGAGTAACTATGGCTACACCTTC.

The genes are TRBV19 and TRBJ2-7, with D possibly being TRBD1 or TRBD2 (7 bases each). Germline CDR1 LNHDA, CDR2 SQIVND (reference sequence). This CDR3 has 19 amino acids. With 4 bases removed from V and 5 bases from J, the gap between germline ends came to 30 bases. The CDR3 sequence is CASSTTGREASGRLHEQYF. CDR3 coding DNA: TGTGCCAGTAGTACGACAGGGCGTGAGGCTAGCGGCAGACTGCACGAGCAGTACTTC.

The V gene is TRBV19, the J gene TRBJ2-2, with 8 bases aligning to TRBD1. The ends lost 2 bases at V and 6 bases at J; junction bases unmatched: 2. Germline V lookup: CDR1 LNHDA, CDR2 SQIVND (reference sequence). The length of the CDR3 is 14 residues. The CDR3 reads CASSIQGAAGELFF. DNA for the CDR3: TGTGCCAGTAGTATACAGGGGGCGGCCGGGGAGCTGTTTTTT.

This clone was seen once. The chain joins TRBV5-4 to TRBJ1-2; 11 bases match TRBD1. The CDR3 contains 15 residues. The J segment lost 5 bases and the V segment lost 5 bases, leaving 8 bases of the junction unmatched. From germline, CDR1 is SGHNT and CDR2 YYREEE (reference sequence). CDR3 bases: TGTGCCAGCAGACCCGGGACAGGGGGACAGTATGGCTACACCTTC. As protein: CASRPGTGGQYGYTF.

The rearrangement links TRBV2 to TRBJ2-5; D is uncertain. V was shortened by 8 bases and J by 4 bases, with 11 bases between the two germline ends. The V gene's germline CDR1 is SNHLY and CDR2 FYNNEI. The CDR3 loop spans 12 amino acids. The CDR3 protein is CASRPERETQYF. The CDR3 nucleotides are TGTGCCAGCCGCCCTGAGAGAGAGACCCAGTACTTC.

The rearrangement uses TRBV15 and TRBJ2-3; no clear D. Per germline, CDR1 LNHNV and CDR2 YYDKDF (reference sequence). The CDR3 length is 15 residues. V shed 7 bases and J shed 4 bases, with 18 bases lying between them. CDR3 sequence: CATTLGSPGADTQYF. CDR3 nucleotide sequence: TGTGCCACCACTCTTGGCTCCCCTGGCGCAGATACGCAGTATTTT.

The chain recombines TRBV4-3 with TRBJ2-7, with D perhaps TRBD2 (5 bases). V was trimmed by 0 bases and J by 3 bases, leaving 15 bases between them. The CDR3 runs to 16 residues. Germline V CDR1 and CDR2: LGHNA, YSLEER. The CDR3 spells CASSQDGGVKIYEQYF. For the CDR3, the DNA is TGCGCCAGCAGCCAAGATGGAGGCGTTAAGATCTACGAGCAGTACTTC.

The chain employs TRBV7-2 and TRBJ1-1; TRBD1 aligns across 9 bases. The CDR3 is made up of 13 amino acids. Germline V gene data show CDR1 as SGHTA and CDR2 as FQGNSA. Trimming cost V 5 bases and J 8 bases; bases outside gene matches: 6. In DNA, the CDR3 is TGTGCCAGCAGCATACAGGGGGCCATCGAAGCTTTCTTT. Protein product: CASSIQGAIEAFF.

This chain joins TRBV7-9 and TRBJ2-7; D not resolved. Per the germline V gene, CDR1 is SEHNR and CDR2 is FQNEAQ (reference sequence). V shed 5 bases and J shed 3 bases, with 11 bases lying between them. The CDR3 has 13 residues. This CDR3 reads CASSPTTSYEQYF. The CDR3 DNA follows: TGTGCCAGCAGCCCGACGACAAGCTACGAGCAGTACTTC.

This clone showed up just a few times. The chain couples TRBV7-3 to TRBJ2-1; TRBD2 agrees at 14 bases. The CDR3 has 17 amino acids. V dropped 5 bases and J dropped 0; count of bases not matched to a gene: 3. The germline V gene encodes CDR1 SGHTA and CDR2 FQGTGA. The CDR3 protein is CASSPGLAGGSYNEQFF. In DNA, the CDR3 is TGTGCCAGCAGCCCCGGACTAGCGGGAGGCTCCTACAATGAGCAGTTCTTC. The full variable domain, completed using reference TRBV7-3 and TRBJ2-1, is GAGVSQTPSNKVTEKGKYVELRCDPISGHTALYWYRQSLGQGPEFLIYFQGTGAADDSGLPNDRFFAVRPEGSVSTLKIQRTERGDSAVYLCASSPGLAGGSYNEQFFGPGTRLTVL.

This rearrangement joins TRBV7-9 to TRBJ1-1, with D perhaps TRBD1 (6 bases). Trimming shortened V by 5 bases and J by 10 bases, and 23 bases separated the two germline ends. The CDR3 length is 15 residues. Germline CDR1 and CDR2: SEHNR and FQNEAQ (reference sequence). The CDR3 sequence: CASSRLDRQVSGAFF. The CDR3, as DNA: TGTGCCAGCAGCCGCCTCGACCGACAGGTCAGTGGAGCTTTCTTT.

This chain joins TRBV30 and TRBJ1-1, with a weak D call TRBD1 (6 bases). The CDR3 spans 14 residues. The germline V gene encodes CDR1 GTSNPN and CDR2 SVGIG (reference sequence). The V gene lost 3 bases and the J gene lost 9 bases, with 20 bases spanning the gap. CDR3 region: CAWRGGGGGSKAFF. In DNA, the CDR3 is TGTGCCTGGAGAGGGGGAGGTGGGGGCTCTAAAGCTTTCTTT.

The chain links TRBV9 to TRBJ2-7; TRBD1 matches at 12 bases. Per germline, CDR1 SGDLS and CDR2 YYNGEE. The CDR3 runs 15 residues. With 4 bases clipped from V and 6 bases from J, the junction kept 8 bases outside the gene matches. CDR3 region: CASSPRDRGQIEQYF. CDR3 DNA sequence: TGTGCCAGCAGCCCCCGGGACAGGGGGCAGATCGAGCAGTACTTC.

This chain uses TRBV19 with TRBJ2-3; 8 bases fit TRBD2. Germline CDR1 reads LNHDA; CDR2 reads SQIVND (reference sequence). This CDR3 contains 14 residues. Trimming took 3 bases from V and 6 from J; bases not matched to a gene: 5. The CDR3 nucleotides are TGTGCCAGTAGTATGGAGCGGGGGTTGGATACGCAGTATTTT. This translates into CASSMERGLDTQYF.

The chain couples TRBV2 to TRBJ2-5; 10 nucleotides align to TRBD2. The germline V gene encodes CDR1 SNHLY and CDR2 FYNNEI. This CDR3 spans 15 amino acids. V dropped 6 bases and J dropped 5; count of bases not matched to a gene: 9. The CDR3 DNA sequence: TGTGCCAGCAGGCTTTTGCTAGCGGGAGTTGAGACCCAGTACTTC. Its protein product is CASRLLLAGVETQYF.

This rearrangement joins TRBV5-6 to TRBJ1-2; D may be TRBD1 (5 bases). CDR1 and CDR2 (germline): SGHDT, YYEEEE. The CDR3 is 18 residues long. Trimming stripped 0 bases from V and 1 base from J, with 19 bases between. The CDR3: CASSLVGVTLASNYGYTF. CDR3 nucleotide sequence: TGTGCCAGCAGCTTGGTGGGGGTTACCCTCGCGAGTAACTATGGCTACACCTTC.

This CDR3 is CASSQGQLNTEAFF. The CDR3 nucleotides read TGTGCCAGCAGCCAGGGACAGTTGAACACTGAAGCTTTCTTT. The chain carries TRBV4-2 and TRBJ1-1; 7 positions match TRBD1. J lost 0 bases, V lost 3 bases, and 1 base had no gene match. Germline CDR1 reads LGHNA; CDR2 reads YNFKEQ. This CDR3 region has 14 residues.

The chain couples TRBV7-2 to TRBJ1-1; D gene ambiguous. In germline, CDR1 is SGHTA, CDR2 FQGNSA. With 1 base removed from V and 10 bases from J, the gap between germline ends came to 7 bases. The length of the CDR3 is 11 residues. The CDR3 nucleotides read TGTGCCAGCAGCTTAGTGGGAGGAGCTTTCTTT. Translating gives CASSLVGGAFF.

The CDR3 protein is CASSPAGYSNEQFF. The CDR3 region has the DNA TGTGCCAGCAGCCCCGCGGGGTATAGCAATGAGCAGTTCTTC. The gene calls are TRBV6-1 and TRBJ2-1; maybe TRBD2 (6 bases). The CDR3 runs to 14 residues. V lost 6 bases, J lost 6 bases, and 15 bases lay in between. Germline CDR1 MNHNS, CDR2 SASEGT.

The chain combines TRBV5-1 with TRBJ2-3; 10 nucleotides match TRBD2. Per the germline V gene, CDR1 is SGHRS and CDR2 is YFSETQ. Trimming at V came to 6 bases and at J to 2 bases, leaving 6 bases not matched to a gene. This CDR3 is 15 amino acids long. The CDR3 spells CASNIAGGPTDTQYF. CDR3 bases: TGCGCCAGCAATATAGCGGGAGGCCCCACAGATACGCAGTATTTT.

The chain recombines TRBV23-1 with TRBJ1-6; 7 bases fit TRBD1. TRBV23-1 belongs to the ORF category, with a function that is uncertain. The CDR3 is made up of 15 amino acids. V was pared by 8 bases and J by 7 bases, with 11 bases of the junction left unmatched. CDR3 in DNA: TGCGCCAGCTTGTTGAGGCGACAGGGAAATTCACCCCTCCACTTT. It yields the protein CASLLRRQGNSPLHF.

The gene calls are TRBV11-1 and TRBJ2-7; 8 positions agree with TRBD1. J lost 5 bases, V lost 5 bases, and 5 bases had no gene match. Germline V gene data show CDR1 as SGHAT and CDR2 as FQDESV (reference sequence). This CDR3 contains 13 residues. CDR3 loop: CASSQDRGHEQYF. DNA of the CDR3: TGTGCCAGCAGCCAAGACAGGGGTCACGAGCAGTACTTC.

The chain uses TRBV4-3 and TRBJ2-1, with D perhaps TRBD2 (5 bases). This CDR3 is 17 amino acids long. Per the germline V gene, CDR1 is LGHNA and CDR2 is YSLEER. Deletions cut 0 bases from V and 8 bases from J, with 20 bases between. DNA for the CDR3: TGCGCCAGCAGCCAAGAAAGGATAGGCGGGCGCGTCTATGAGCAGTTCTTC. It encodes CASSQERIGGRVYEQFF.

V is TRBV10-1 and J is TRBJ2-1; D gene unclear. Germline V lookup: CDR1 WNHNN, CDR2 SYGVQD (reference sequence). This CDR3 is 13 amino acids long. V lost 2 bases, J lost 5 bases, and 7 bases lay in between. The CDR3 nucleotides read TGCGCCAGCAGTGAGACCTTAAACAATGAGCAGTTCTTC. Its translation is CASSETLNNEQFF.